These T cell receptor beta chains were read from a single sample in a study of CD8+CD57+ T cells in acquired aplastic anemia. One entry per CDR3 protein results from TCRdb running MiXCR on the reads. Of 200,000 to 300,000 distinct CDR3 sequences in the sample, around 82% were seen once. The sequenced sample was sorted CD4+, CD8+, or CD8+CD57+ T cells (not recorded which) from PBMCs. The receptors shown here come from a human donor with aplastic anemia. The CDR3 runs from the conserved cysteine through the conserved F or W. Each record gives: D gene, clone size, V gene, J gene, CDR3 protein, CDR3 DNA. D genes are given only for firm matches. Clone size is shown for a subset of rows, as once, few, many or a class of expanded clone.

-	few	TRBV19	TRBJ2-2	CASSIIRNTGELFF	TGTGCCAGTAGTATTATACGGAACACCGGGGAGCTGTTTTTT
-	-	TRBV7-8	TRBJ1-1	CASRLTPVALNTEAFF	TGTGCCAGCAGATTGACTCCCGTCGCCTTGAACACTGAAGCTTTCTTT
-	-	TRBV11-2	TRBJ1-6	CASSSGRGQGSPLHF	TGTGCCAGCAGCTCCGGGCGGGGACAAGGCTCACCCCTCCACTTT
-	-	TRBV9	TRBJ1-2	CASSMGGDAYNEDYTF	TGTGCCAGTAGTATGGGGGGGGACGCCTACAATGAGGACTACACCTTC
-	-	TRBV2	TRBJ1-5	CASGDAATDTQHF	TGTGCCAGCGGGGACGCGGCCACAGATACCCAGCATTTT
TRBD2	-	TRBV11-3	TRBJ2-3	CASSFPPLAGETDTQYF	TGTGCCAGTAGCTTCCCTCCTCTAGCGGGAGAGACAGATACGCAGTATTTT
-	-	TRBV19	TRBJ1-5	CASSSSTLRGNQPQHF	TGTGCCAGTAGTTCCTCGACCCTCCGGGGGAATCAGCCCCAGCATTTT
-	few	TRBV15	TRBJ1-6	CATSRDKGFNSPLHF	TGTGCCACCAGCAGAGATAAGGGGTTTAATTCACCCCTCCACTTT
-	-	TRBV20-1	TRBJ2-5	CSAREGVSQHF	TGCAGTGCTAGGGAGGGGGTAAGTCAGCACTTC
-	-	TRBV7-9	TRBJ2-5	CASSFATGANTNQYF	TGTGCCAGCAGCTTCGCGACCGGGGCAAACACAAACCAGTACTTC
TRBD2	-	TRBV11-2	TRBJ2-6	CASSLAGGPANVLTF	TGTGCCAGCAGCTTAGCGGGAGGTCCCGCCAACGTCCTGACTTTC
-	many	TRBV14	TRBJ1-5	CASSQEDDMPRGPQHF	TGTGCCAGCAGCCAAGAAGATGACATGCCCCGGGGGCCCCAGCATTTT
-	-	TRBV7-9	TRBJ1-2	CASSPTPTHDGYTTF	TGTGCCAGCAGCCCGACACCTACACACGATGGCTACACCACCTTC
-	-	TRBV10-3	TRBJ1-1	CAISELLGTEAFF	TGTGCCATCAGTGAGTTACTCGGCACTGAAGCTTTCTTT
-	-	TRBV5-1	TRBJ1-1	CASSLGTEAFFGHFF	-
-	-	TRBV9	TRBJ2-7	CASSSQANAVEHYF	TGTGCCAGCTCAAGCCAGGCCAACGCCGTTGAGCACTACTTC
-	-	TRBV6-1	TRBJ1-5	CASTISWGYNQPQHF	TGTGCCAGCACCATTTCTTGGGGGTACAATCAGCCCCAGCATTTT
-	-	TRBV9	TRBJ2-3	CASSPAVDPYEQYF	TGTGCCAGCAGCCCCGCCGTGGACCCCTACGAGCAGTATTTT
TRBD1	-	TRBV19	TRBJ1-1	CASSIAGTGYTEQFF	TGTGCCAGTAGCATAGCGGGGACAGGCTACACTGAGCAGTTCTTT
-	-	TRBV15	TRBJ2-7	CATSRGGVPYTQYF	TGTGCCACCAGCAGAGGCGGCGTGCCCTACACCCAGTACTTC
-	-	TRBV7-3	TRBJ2-3	CASSLYGTDTQYF	TGTGCCAGCAGCTTGTATGGTACAGATACGCAGTATTTT
-	-	TRBV7-9	TRBJ2-1	CARKVPRETQNYEFF	TGTGCCAGAAAGGTCCCTAGGGAGACCCAGAACTACGAGTTCTTC
TRBD2	-	TRBV5-4	TRBJ2-3	CASSFTSAMSRYSF	TGTGCCAGCAGCTTTACTAGCGCAATGAGTAGGTATTCGTTT
-	-	TRBV12-3/TRBV12-4	TRBJ2-3	CASSFRGLHTAPFF	TGTGCCAGCAGTTTCCGGGGACTTCACACTGCACCTTTCTTT
TRBD2	few	TRBV11-3	TRBJ2-5	CASSLGLAEETQYF	TGTGCCAGCAGCTTGGGACTAGCGGAAGAGACCCAGTACTTC
-	-	TRBV7-8	TRBJ2-5	CATEGGQETQYF	TGTGCCACCGAAGGGGGCCAAGAGACCCAGTACTTC
-	-	TRBV2	TRBJ2-3	CASGYGGTDAPQFF	TGTGCCAGCGGGTACGGGGGCACAGATGCGCCGCAGTTTTTT
-	-	TRBV4-3	TRBJ2-7	CASSQLVAYEQYF	TGCGCCAGCAGCCAGTTAGTAGCCTACGAGCAGTACTTC
TRBD2	-	TRBV7-4	TRBJ2-3	CASSLAGATSTQYF	TGTGCCAGCAGTTTAGCGGGTGCGACCAGTACGCAGTACTTT
TRBD1	-	TRBV7-2	TRBJ2-3	CASSLAADGTAHSF	TGTGCCAGCAGCTTAGCGGCAGACGGGACAGCGCATTCCTTT
-	-	TRBV7-8	TRBJ2-1	CASSIASGSDTEQFF	TGTGCCAGTAGTATAGCGAGCGGTAGTGACACTGAGCAGTTCTTC
-	-	TRBV5-1	TRBJ1-2	CASSQETGDNYGYTF	TGCGCCAGCAGCCAAGAGACAGGCGACAACTATGGCTACACCTTC
-	once	TRBV7-2	TRBJ2-5	CASRTGLQATQYF	TGTGCCAGCAGAACAGGCCTACAAGCGACCCAGTACTTC
-	-	TRBV5-1	TRBJ2-1	CARTLAIPTIYNEQFF	TGCGCCAGGACCCTAGCGATTCCTACAATATACAATGAGCAGTTCTTC
-	-	TRBV7-9	TRBJ1-2	CASSLTGGEDYGCTF	TGTGCCAGCAGCTTGACAGGCGGCGAGGACTATGGCTGCACCTTC
TRBD2	-	TRBV7-3	TRBJ2-3	CASSLRRGAGDTQYF	TGTGCCAGCAGCTTAAGGCGGGGGGCCGGAGATACGCAGTATTTT
TRBD2	-	TRBV7-2	TRBJ2-1	CASSPSGGGFFTEQFF	TGTGCCAGCAGCCCATCAGGCGGGGGGTTTTTCACTGAGCAGTTCTTC
-	-	TRBV5-4	TRBJ2-1	CASSFTSPRNEQFF	TGTGCCAGCAGCTTTACTAGCCCCCGAAATGAGCAGTTCTTC
TRBD1	-	TRBV19	TRBJ1-5	CASGTEQLSNQPQHF	TGTGCCAGTGGGACAGAACAGCTGAGCAATCAGCCCCAGCATTTT
TRBD1	-	TRBV20-1	TRBJ2-1	CSADSTGTASIESYNEQFF	TGCAGTGCCGATAGTACCGGGACAGCGTCTATCGAGTCCTACAATGAGCAGTTCTTC
TRBD1	-	TRBV11-1	TRBJ2-3	CATQPGTGEDTQYF	TGTGCCACCCAACCTGGGACAGGGGAAGATACGCAGTATTTT
-	-	TRBV7-9	TRBJ2-5	CASSRGTSQETKYF	TGTGCCAGCAGCAGGGGCACCAGCCAAGAGACTAAGTACTTC
-	-	TRBV7-6	TRBJ2-7	CASSSRGAPSGPNF	TGTGCCAGCAGCTCGAGGGGGGCCCCCTCCGGGCCCAACTTC
-	few	TRBV20-1	TRBJ1-1	CSAPIDTEAFF	TGCAGTGCCCCCATCGACACTGAAGCTTTCTTT
TRBD1	-	TRBV5-8	TRBJ1-2	CASSEGQGANYGYTF	TGTGCCAGCAGTGAAGGTCAGGGGGCCAACTATGGCTACACCTTC
-	few	TRBV24-1	TRBJ1-1	CATSDLPGVGTEAFF	TGTGCCACCAGTGATTTGCCAGGGGTAGGCACTGAAGCTTTCTTT
TRBD2	-	TRBV7-3	TRBJ2-1	CASSSPGGADTHDQFF	TGTGCCAGCAGCTCCCCGGGAGGCGCCGATACGCATGATCAGTTCTTC
-	once	TRBV7-3	TRBJ1-1	CASCLEVKGNTEAFF	TGTGCCAGCTGCTTAGAGGTCAAAGGGAACACTGAAGCTTTCTTT